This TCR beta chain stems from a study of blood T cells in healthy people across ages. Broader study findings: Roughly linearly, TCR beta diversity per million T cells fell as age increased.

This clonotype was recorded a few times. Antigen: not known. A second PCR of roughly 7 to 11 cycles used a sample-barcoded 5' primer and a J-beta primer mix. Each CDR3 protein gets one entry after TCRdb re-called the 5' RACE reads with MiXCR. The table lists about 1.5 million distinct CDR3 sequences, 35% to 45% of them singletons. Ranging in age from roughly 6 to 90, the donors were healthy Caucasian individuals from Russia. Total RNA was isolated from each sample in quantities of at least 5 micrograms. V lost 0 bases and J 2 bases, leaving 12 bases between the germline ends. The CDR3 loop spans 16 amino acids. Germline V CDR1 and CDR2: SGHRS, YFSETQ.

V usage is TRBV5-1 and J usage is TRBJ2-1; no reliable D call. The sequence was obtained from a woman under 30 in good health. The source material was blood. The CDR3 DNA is TGCGCCAGCAGCTTGGTTCTGGGCGGTACCTACAATGAGCAGTTCTTC. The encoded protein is CASSLVLGGTYNEQFF.